This T cell receptor beta chain appears in the sequencing data of a study of blood T cell repertoires in COVID-19. Study summary: Acute-phase and convalescent COVID-19 samples originated in the United States, Italy and Spain. The analysed material was cDNA or gDNA that came from T cells, B-cell-depleted T cells, or PBMCs.

Clones were read by immunoSEQ multiplex PCR, and TCRdb kept only the in-frame ones, dropping some. The table has about 60,000 clones, roughly 78% seen once. Germline V gives CDR1 SGHAT, CDR2 FQNNGV. Trimming at V came to 5 bases and at J to 9 bases, leaving 4 bases not matched to a gene. CDR3 size: 12 residues. The chain carries TRBV11-2 and TRBJ2-1, with TRBD2 matching over 7 bases. This receptor was taken from a woman aged 80 or over with acute or convalescent COVID-19. Sequences were obtained from peripheral blood. The CDR3 bases are TGTGCCAGCAGCCCACTAGCGAGTGAGCAGTTCTTC. It specifies CASSPLASEQFF.